This TCR beta chain derives from a study of memory CD4+ T cells and cytomegalovirus serostatus. Profiled with immunoSEQ multiplex PCR; TCRdb holds only in-frame clones, not every one. The data hold 65,000 to 95,000 clones, with around 80% observed a single time. Germline V gives CDR1 GTSNPN, CDR2 SVGIG (reference sequence). V was pared by 4 bases and J by 3 bases, with 12 bases of the junction left unmatched. The CDR3 totals 16 residues. Single viable CD3+CD4+CD8-CD45RO+ cells were sorted as the memory CD4+ T cells. This chain uses TRBV30 with TRBJ2-7; the match to TRBD1 covers 10 bases. Sample: memory CD4+ T cells from blood. The TCR sequence derives from an adult in good health and CMV-seronegative. CDR3 sequence reads: CAWNLPRTGGDYEQYF. The CDR3 coding sequence is TGTGCCTGGAACCTACCCAGGACAGGGGGTGACTACGAGCAGTACTTC.